This T cell receptor (beta chain) was sequenced in a study of T cells after yellow fever vaccination. TCRdb used MiXCR to reprocess the 5' RACE reads, holding one entry per CDR3 protein. This repertoire shows approximately 110,000 distinct CDR3 sequences, 8.4% found once; its top ten account for around 25%. General observations from the study: Once the booster was given, most primary-vaccination clones reappeared, at 95% to 97% for CD4 and roughly 85% for CD8.

This clonotype has a count of ten or more. Its cognate antigen is unknown. This CDR3 comprises 12 residues. Trimming removed 5 bases at V and 4 bases at J, with 7 bases between. The germline CDR1 and CDR2 sequences are SGHRS and YFSETQ. The starting material was CD8+ T cells sorted from PBMCs, obtained 45 days after the yellow fever booster vaccination. This clonotype originated in a man aged 25 to 40 who received the YFV17D yellow fever vaccine. The chain carries TRBV5-1 and TRBJ2-1; no reliable D call. In nucleotides, the CDR3 is TGCGCCAGCAGGGATTCGTACAATGAGCAGTTCTTC. Its protein is CASRDSYNEQFF.